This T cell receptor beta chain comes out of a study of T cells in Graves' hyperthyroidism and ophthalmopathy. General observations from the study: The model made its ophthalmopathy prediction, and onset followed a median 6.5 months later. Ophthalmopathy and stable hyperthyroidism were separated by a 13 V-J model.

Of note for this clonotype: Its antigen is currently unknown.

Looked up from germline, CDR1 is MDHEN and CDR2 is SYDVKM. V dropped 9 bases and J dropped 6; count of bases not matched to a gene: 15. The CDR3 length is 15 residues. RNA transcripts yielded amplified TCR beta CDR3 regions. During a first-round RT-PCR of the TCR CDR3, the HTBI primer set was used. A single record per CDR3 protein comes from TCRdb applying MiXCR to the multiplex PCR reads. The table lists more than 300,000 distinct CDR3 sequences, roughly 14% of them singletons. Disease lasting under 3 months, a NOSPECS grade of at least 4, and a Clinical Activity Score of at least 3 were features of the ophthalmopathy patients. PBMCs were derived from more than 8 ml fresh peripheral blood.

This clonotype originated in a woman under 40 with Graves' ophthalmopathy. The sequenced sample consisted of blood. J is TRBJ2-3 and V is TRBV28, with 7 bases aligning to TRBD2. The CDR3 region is CASSGVGGESDTQYF. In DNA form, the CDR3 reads TGTGCCAGTTCGGGTGTTGGGGGGGAATCGGATACGCAGTATTTT.